The clone carrying this T cell receptor beta chain occurred many times. Its antigen is still unknown. The entry originates in a study of T cells in Graves' hyperthyroidism and ophthalmopathy. Amplification targeted TCR beta CDR3 regions from RNA transcripts. First-round RT-PCR targeting the TCR CDR3 was performed with the HTBI primer set. One entry per CDR3 protein results from TCRdb running MiXCR on the multiplex PCR reads. Here the sample spans approximately 400,000 distinct CDR3 sequences, about 14% being singletons. Findings of the study overall: The model made its ophthalmopathy prediction, and onset followed a median about 6.8 months later.

Germline CDR1 is SGHRS and CDR2 is YFSETQ. CDR3 length: 16 amino acids. The junction had 16 bases not matched to a gene; V was cut back by 4 bases and J by 10 bases. The receptor was derived from a man aged 50 to 60 with Graves' ophthalmopathy. J is TRBJ2-1 and V is TRBV5-1, with TRBD2 matching 8 bases. Sequenced sample: blood. CDR3 DNA sequence: TGCGCCAGCAGCCGGGGAGGGACTAGGGGACAATTAGAGCAGTTCTTC. This codes for CASSRGGTRGQLEQFF.